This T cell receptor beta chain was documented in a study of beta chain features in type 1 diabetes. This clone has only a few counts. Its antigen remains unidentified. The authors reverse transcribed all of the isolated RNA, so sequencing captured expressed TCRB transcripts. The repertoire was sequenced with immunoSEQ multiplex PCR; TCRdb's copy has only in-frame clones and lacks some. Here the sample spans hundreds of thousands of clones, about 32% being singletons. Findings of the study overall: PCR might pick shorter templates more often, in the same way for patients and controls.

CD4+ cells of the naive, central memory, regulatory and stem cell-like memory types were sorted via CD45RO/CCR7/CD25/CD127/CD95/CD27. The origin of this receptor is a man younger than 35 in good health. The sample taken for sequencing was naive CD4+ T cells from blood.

CDR3 region: CASSVQGQNYGYTF. CDR3 nucleotides: TGTGCCAGCAGCGTCCAGGGTCAGAACTATGGCTACACCTTC. The rearrangement uses TRBV9 and TRBJ1-2; D is possibly TRBD1 (5 bases). CDR1 is SGDLS, CDR2 YYNGEE, per germline. The CDR3 extends over 14 amino acids. The V gene lost 2 bases and the J gene lost 2 bases, with 10 bases spanning the gap.